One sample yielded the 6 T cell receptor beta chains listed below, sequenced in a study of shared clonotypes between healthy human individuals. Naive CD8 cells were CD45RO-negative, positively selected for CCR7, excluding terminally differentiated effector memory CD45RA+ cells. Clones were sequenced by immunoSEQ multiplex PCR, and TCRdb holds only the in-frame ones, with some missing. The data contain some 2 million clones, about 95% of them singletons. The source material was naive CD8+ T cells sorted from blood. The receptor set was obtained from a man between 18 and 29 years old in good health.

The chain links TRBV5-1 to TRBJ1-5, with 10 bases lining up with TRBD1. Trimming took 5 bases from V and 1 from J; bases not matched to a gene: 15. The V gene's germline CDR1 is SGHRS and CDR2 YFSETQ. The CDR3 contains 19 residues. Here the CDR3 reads CASSELPGQGSESNQPQHF. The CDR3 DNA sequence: TGCGCCAGCAGTGAACTTCCGGGACAGGGGAGTGAAAGCAATCAGCCCCAGCATTTT.

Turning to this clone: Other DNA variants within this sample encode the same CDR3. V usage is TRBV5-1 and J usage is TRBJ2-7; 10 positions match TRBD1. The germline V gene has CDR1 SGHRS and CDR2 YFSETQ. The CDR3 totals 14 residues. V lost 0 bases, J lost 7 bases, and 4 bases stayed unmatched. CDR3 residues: CASSLGQGAHEQYF. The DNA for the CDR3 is TGCGCCAGCAGCTTGGGACAGGGGGCGCATGAGCAGTACTTC.

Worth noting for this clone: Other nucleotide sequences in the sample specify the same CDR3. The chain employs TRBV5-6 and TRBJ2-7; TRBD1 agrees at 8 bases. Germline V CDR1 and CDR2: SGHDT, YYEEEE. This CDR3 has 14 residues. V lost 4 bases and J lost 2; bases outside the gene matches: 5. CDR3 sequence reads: CASSLDRAAYEQYF. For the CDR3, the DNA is TGTGCCAGCAGCCTGGACAGGGCAGCCTACGAGCAGTACTTC.

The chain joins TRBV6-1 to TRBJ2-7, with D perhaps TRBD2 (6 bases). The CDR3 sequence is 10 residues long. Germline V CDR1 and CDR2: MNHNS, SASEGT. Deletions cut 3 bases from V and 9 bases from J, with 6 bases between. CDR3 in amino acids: CASSEGGQYF. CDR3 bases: TGTGCCAGCAGTGAGGGGGGGCAGTACTTC.

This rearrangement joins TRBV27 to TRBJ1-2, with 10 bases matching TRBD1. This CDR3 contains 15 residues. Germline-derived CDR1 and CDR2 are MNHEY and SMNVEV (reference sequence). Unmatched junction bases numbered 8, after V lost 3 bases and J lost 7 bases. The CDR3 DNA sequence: TGTGCCAGCAGTTTTTCGAGACAGGGGGCGGGTGGCTACACCTTC. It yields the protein CASSFSRQGAGGYTF.

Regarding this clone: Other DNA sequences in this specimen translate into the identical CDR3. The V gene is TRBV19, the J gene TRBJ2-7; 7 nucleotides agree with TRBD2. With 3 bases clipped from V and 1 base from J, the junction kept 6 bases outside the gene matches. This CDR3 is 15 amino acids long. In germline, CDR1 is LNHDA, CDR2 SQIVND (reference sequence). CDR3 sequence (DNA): TGTGCCAGTAGTATCGGTCTAGCGGATTCCTACGAGCAGTACTTC. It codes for CASSIGLADSYEQYF.